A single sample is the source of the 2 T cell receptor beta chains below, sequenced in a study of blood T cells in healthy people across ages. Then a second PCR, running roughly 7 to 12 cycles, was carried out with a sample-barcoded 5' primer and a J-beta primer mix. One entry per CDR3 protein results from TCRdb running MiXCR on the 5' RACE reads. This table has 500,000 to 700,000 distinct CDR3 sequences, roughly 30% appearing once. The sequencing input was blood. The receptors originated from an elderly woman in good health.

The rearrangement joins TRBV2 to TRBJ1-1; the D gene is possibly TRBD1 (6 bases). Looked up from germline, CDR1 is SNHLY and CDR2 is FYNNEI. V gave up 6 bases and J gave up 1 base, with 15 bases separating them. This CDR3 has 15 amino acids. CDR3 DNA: TGTGCCAGCAGCCGTTTACAGGGCTCGAACACTGAAGCTTTCTTT. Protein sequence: CASSRLQGSNTEAFF.

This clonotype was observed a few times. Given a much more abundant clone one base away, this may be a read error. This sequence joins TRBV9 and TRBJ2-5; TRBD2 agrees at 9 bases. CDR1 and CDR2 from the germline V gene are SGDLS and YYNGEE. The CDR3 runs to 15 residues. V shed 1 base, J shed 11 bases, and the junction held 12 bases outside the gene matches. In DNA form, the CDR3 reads TGTGCCAGCAGCGTATCGACTAGCGGTTACAATGAGCAGTACTTC. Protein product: CASSVSTSGYNEQYF.